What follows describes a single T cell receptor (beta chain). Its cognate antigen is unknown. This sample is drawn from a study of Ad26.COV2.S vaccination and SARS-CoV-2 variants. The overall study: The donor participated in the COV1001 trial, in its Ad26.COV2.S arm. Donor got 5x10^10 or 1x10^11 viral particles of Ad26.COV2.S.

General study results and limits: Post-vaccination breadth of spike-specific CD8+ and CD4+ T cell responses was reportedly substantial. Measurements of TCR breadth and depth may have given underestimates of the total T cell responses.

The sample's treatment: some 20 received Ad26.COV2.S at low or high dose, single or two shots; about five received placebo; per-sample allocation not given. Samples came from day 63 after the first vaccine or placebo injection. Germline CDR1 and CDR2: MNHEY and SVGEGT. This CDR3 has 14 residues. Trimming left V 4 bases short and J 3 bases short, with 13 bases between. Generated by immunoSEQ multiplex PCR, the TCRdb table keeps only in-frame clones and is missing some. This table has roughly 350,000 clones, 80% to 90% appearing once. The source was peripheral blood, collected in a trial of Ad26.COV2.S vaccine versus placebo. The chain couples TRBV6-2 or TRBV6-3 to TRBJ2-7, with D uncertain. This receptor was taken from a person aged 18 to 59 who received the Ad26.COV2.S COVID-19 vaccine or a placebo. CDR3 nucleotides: TGTGCCAGCAGTTGGCCGGGTCTCCGCTACGAGCAGTACTTC. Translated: CASSWPGLRYEQYF.